This T cell receptor (beta chain) was documented in a study of blood T cells in healthy people across ages. Next came a second PCR, run for about 7 to 12 cycles, which used a sample-barcoded 5' primer along with a J-beta primer mix. One entry per CDR3 protein results from TCRdb running MiXCR on the 5' RACE reads. The data contain about 720,000 distinct CDR3 sequences, 20% to 25% of them seen just once; the ten biggest clones take up roughly 3.5%. This clonotype showed up just a few times. The CDR3 extends over 16 amino acids. Unmatched junction bases numbered 4, after V lost 5 bases and J lost 0 bases. CDR1 is SGHAT, CDR2 FQNNGV, per germline. The sample was also reused in another study, on T cells of mothers and their children.

Material: blood. This clonotype was obtained from a boy between 10 and 17 years old in good health. The chain has TRBV11-2 and TRBJ2-3; 11 bases agree with TRBD2. The CDR3 DNA is TGTGCCAGCAGCGGGACTAGCGGCCTTAGCACAGATACGCAGTATTTT. Its protein product is CASSGTSGLSTDTQYF.